One sample yielded the 3 T cell receptor beta chains listed below, sequenced in a study of a mutant IDH1 vaccine in newly diagnosed glioma. The time point: baseline, week 1 (first vaccination visit). Sample treatment: pre-vaccination baseline after standard-of-care therapy. Sequenced by immunoSEQ multiplex PCR; TCRdb stores in-frame clones only, minus some. Here the sample spans over 14,000 clones, 80% to 90% being singletons. The sequencing used PBMCs, collected from a glioma patient treated with radiotherapy, temozolomide or both. The receptors come from a woman in her thirties or forties with glioma. Some clones in this sample may be carry-over from other donors' samples.

The chain has TRBV4-1 and TRBJ2-1, with 7 bases that match TRBD2. Per the germline V gene, CDR1 is MGHRA and CDR2 is YSYEKL. The length of the CDR3 is 11 residues. V shed 1 base and J 16 bases; nucleotides not matched to a gene: 4. The CDR3: CASSQGLAAFF. CDR3 nucleotides: TGCGCCAGCAGCCAAGGCCTAGCGGCCTTCTTC.

The V and J genes are TRBV5-1 and TRBJ2-2; TRBD2 matches at 8 bases. The CDR3 covers 15 residues. CDR1 is SGHRS, CDR2 YFSETQ, per germline. Trimming removed 0 bases from V and 7 bases from J; junction bases left unmatched: 5. In nucleotides, the CDR3 is TGCGCCAGCAGCTTGGGCGGGAGGAACGGCGGGGAGCTGTTTTTT. Translated, it gives CASSLGGRNGGELFF.

The chain carries TRBV28 and TRBJ2-5; D is undetermined. The better agreement between TRBJ2-7 and the DNA end casts doubt on the J call. The length of the CDR3 is 16 residues. Germline CDR1 is MDHEN and CDR2 is SYDVKM. CDR3 sequence reads: CASSFGPGSRTYEQYF. CDR3 coding DNA: TGTGCCAGCAGTTTCGGTCCCGGATCGCGCACCTACGAGCAGTACTTC.